The 16 T cell receptor beta chains below come from one sample, sequenced in a study of early T cells in non-severe SARS-CoV-2 infection. TCRdb recomputed calls from the 5' RACE reads with MiXCR, one row per CDR3 protein. The table records under 60,000 distinct CDR3 sequences, about 13% of them present only once. Sequencing was done on a sample of whole blood. The receptors derive from an adult who was a healthcare worker with PCR-confirmed SARS-CoV-2 infection or an uninfected control (not recorded which).

DNA for the CDR3: TGCAGTGCTACCGACATGACTAATGAAAAACTGTTTTTT. Amino acids: CSATDMTNEKLFF. The rearrangement uses TRBV20-1 and TRBJ1-4; D is unclear. V lost 4 bases to trimming and J lost 2 bases, with 8 bases between them. The CDR3 covers 13 residues. Germline V CDR1 and CDR2: DFQATT, SNEGSKA (reference sequence).

This clonotype appeared a single time. The CDR3 protein is CASSSGQAGQETQYF. CDR3 sequence (DNA): TGTGCCAGCAGCTCGGGACAGGCGGGGCAAGAGACCCAGTACTTC. The chain links TRBV7-3 to TRBJ2-5, with TRBD1 matching 8 bases. The V gene's germline CDR1 is SGHTA and CDR2 FQGTGA. The CDR3 runs to 15 residues. J gave up 2 bases and V 4 bases, and 6 bases lay outside the gene matches.

This clonotype has at least ten counts. The chain links TRBV14 to TRBJ1-1; TRBD1 might be the D (5 bases). The CDR3 spans 14 residues. Germline values: CDR1 SGHDN, CDR2 FVKESK. Trimming removed 0 bases from V and 7 bases from J, with 12 bases in between. The CDR3 loop reads CASSQDWGRVEAFF. The CDR3 nucleotides read TGTGCCAGCAGCCAAGACTGGGGCAGGGTTGAAGCTTTCTTT. The entire variable domain, with the rest obtained from reference TRBV14 and TRBJ1-1, is as follows: EAGVTQFPSHSVIEKGQTVTLRCDPISGHDNLYWYRRVMGKEIKFLLHFVKESKQDESGMPNNRFLAERTGGTYSTLKVQPAELEDSGVYFCASSQDWGRVEAFFGQGTRLTVV.

There are many counts of this clonotype. The chain links TRBV5-1 to TRBJ1-3; D is unresolved. The CDR3 contains 14 residues. V was shortened by 0 bases and J by 1 base, with 5 bases between the two germline ends. Germline V gives CDR1 SGHRS, CDR2 YFSETQ. CDR3 sequence (DNA): TGCGCCAGCAGCTTGGAAGGTTCTGGAAACACCATATATTTT. Protein sequence: CASSLEGSGNTIYF. The variable domain in full, with the rest retrieved from reference TRBV5-1 and TRBJ1-3, is KAGVTQTPRYLIKTRGQQVTLSCSPISGHRSVSWYQQTPGQGLQFLFEYFSETQRNKGNFPGRFSGRQFSNSRSEMNVSTLELGDSALYLCASSLEGSGNTIYFGEGSWLTVV.

This clonotype was seen at least ten times. The V and J genes are TRBV5-5 and TRBJ2-2, with unresolved D. The V gene lost 4 bases and the J gene lost 4 bases, with 11 bases spanning the gap. The CDR3 is made up of 14 amino acids. The germline V gene has CDR1 SGHKS and CDR2 YYEKEE (reference sequence). This CDR3 is CASSQDGLTGELFF. The CDR3 region has the DNA TGTGCCAGCAGCCAGGACGGTCTCACCGGGGAGCTGTTTTTT.

This clonotype came up many times. This chain uses TRBV5-1 with TRBJ1-6; D gene unclear. The CDR3 covers 16 residues. The ends were cut back, 3 bases at V and 5 bases at J, with 15 bases in the middle. Germline lookup yields CDR1 SGHRS and CDR2 YFSETQ. CDR3 DNA sequence: TGCGCCAGCAGCTCAAGACCCCGGGGTGATAATTCACCCCTCCACTTT. Translated: CASSSRPRGDNSPLHF.

This clonotype was seen many times. This rearrangement joins TRBV5-1 to TRBJ2-5; TRBD1 matches 7 bases. With 4 bases clipped from V and 2 bases from J, the junction kept 5 bases outside the gene matches. CDR3 length equals 14 residues. Germline values: CDR1 SGHRS, CDR2 YFSETQ. The CDR3 sequence: CASSTKGQQETQYF. Here the CDR3 DNA reads TGCGCCAGCAGCACGAAGGGACAGCAAGAGACCCAGTACTTC. Complete variable domain (other parts from reference TRBV5-1 and TRBJ2-5): KAGVTQTPRYLIKTRGQQVTLSCSPISGHRSVSWYQQTPGQGLQFLFEYFSETQRNKGNFPGRFSGRQFSNSRSEMNVSTLELGDSALYLCASSTKGQQETQYFGPGTRLLVL.

This clonotype has ten or more counts. The genes are TRBV2 and TRBJ1-1, with D perhaps TRBD1 (6 bases). The V gene's germline CDR1 is SNHLY and CDR2 FYNNEI. The CDR3 sequence is 11 residues long. With 6 bases removed from V and 11 bases from J, the gap between germline ends came to 13 bases. CDR3 DNA: TGTGCCAGCAGGTCACAGGGTGAGGCTTTCTTT. Protein sequence: CASRSQGEAFF. The full variable domain, completed using reference TRBV2 and TRBJ1-1, is EPEVTQTPSHQVTQMGQEVILRCVPISNHLYFYWYRQILGQKVEFLVSFYNNEISEKSEIFDDQFSVERPDGSNFTLKIRSTKLEDSAMYFCASRSQGEAFFGQGTRLTVV.

This clonotype showed up many times. The J gene is TRBJ2-2, the V gene TRBV12-3 or TRBV12-4, with 8 bases aligning to TRBD1. V trimming: 5 bases; J trimming: 4 bases; junction bases outside the gene matches: 6. The CDR3 is 15 residues long. CDR3 residues: CASSDRGFGTGELFF. In nucleotides, the CDR3 is TGTGCCAGCAGTGACAGGGGCTTCGGCACCGGGGAGCTGTTTTTT.

This clonotype was recorded a few times. This chain uses TRBV29-1 with TRBJ1-4; TRBD1 is a possible D gene (6 bases). The CDR3 length is 13 residues. The V gene lost 7 bases and the J gene lost 7 bases, with 16 bases spanning the gap. Germline loops: CDR1 SQVTM, CDR2 ANQGSEA. The CDR3 sequence is CSAGGLGGEKLFF. The CDR3 DNA reads TGCAGCGCCGGGGGCCTTGGCGGTGAAAAACTGTTTTTT. Variable domain in full (rest from reference TRBV29-1 and TRBJ1-4): SAVISQKPSRDICQRGTSLTIQCQVDSQVTMMFWYRQQPGQSLTLIATANQGSEATYESGFVIDKFPISRPNLTFSTLTVSNMSPEDSSIYLCSAGGLGGEKLFFGSGTQLSVL.

A few counts support this clonotype. The chain employs TRBV6-5 and TRBJ2-7; D gene unclear. CDR1 MNHEY and CDR2 SVGAGI come from the germline V gene. The CDR3 runs 15 residues. Trimming removed 6 bases from V and 2 bases from J, with 17 bases in between. The CDR3 reads CASRGLWVSTYEQYF. Here the CDR3 DNA reads TGTGCCAGCAGGGGCCTGTGGGTTTCTACCTACGAGCAGTACTTC.

This clonotype was observed at least ten times. This chain uses TRBV28 with TRBJ2-7; D is ambiguous. The V gene lost 6 bases and the J gene lost 7 bases, with 10 bases spanning the gap. Germline CDR1 reads MDHEN; CDR2 reads SYDVKM. This CDR3 region has 11 residues. The CDR3 nucleotides are TGTGCCAGCAGCCTCACCAGGGAGCAGTACTTC. Protein: CASSLTREQYF.

A few counts support this clonotype. This chain connects TRBV12-3 or TRBV12-4 to TRBJ1-6, with D tentatively TRBD1 (5 bases). The CDR3 sequence is 13 residues long. Trimming pared 3 bases from V and 10 bases from J, leaving 10 bases between. The CDR3 DNA reads as TGTGCCAGCAGTTTCCAGGGATACTCACCCCTCCACTTT. Its translation: CASSFQGYSPLHF.

This sequence joins TRBV6-2 or TRBV6-3 and TRBJ2-1, with D maybe TRBD2 (6 bases). The germline V gene has CDR1 MNHEY and CDR2 SVGEGT. Trimming cost V 11 bases and J 8 bases, with 25 bases left between them. The CDR3 loop spans 15 amino acids. In nucleotides, the CDR3 is TGTGCCGGCTCTGAGGAGCGGGCGACTTTCGATGAGCAGTTCTTC. This codes for CAGSEERATFDEQFF.

Ten or more counts support this clonotype. The rearrangement uses TRBV5-1 and TRBJ2-7; 9 nucleotides match TRBD2. Trimming took 4 bases from V and 3 from J; bases not matched to a gene: 8. CDR1 is SGHRS, CDR2 YFSETQ, per germline. CDR3 length equals 15 residues. CDR3 residues: CASSATSGRSYEQYF. In DNA form, the CDR3 reads TGCGCCAGCAGCGCCACAAGCGGGAGGAGCTACGAGCAGTACTTC.

This clonotype was seen at least ten times. This chain uses TRBV5-1 with TRBJ1-4; D gene unclear. V shed 4 bases and J shed 3 bases, with 10 bases lying between them. The CDR3 is 14 amino acids. The germline V gene encodes CDR1 SGHRS and CDR2 YFSETQ. The CDR3 is CASSKGIANEKLFF. The CDR3 nucleotides are TGCGCCAGCAGCAAAGGGATCGCTAATGAAAAACTGTTTTTT. Complete variable domain (other parts from reference TRBV5-1 and TRBJ1-4): KAGVTQTPRYLIKTRGQQVTLSCSPISGHRSVSWYQQTPGQGLQFLFEYFSETQRNKGNFPGRFSGRQFSNSRSEMNVSTLELGDSALYLCASSKGIANEKLFFGSGTQLSVL.